The text below deals with one T cell receptor (beta chain). Its target is unknown. This sample is part of a study of vaccination effects on CD4 cells after COVID-19. This table comes from immunoSEQ multiplex PCR, and its TCRdb copy is limited to in-frame clones, with some not included. The sample has some 31,000 clones, 73% seen once. In the ViraFEST assay, antigen-specific CD4+ clonotypes were identified by expansion after peptide-pool stimulation. Isolation of CD4+ T cells took place after about nine days of culture. Vaccine recipients lacked prior SARS-CoV-2 infection and had negative nucleocapsid antibodies. They grew some 2 million PBMC in each well, adding approximately 10 IU/ml IL-2 and about 10 ug/ml peptides. Days 3 and 7 were when half the medium was replaced with IL-2 medium. V trimming: 6 bases; J trimming: 5 bases; junction bases outside the gene matches: 6. This CDR3 contains 15 residues. In germline, CDR1 is SNHLY, CDR2 FYNNEI.

V usage is TRBV2 and J usage is TRBJ1-6; 8 positions match TRBD1. The material sequenced was CD4+ T cells from PBMCs cultured with HCoV-OC43 spike peptides, taken before COVID-19 vaccination. Described subset: HCoV-OC43 spike overlapping peptide pool stimulation. The sequence came from a human donor who received a COVID-19 vaccine. This chain's CDR3 is CASSPTGGDNSPLHF. The CDR3 nucleotides read TGTGCCAGCAGCCCTACAGGGGGGGATAATTCACCCCTCCACTTT.